The 7 T cell receptor beta chains below come from one sample, sequenced in a study of immune heterogeneity within non-small cell lung tumors. With around 550 ng used per sample, the template was genomic DNA from bulk tumor. While surgery was under way, several biopsies spaced far apart were taken per primary tumor. It was patients with untreated, newly diagnosed non-small cell lung cancer who underwent curative surgery. A multiplex PCR containing 32 V primers and 13 J primers was used to amplify TCR beta CDR3. TCRdb ran MiXCR on the multiplex PCR reads and lists one entry per CDR3 protein. The sample yields approximately 7,200 distinct CDR3 sequences, 22% seen once. The specimen was lung tumor tissue. These receptors originate from a man aged 55 to 70 with non-small cell lung cancer.

This clonotype was seen ten or more times. This chain connects TRBV10-2 to TRBJ1-1; no clear D. The V end lost 7 bases, the J end lost 1 base, and 10 bases lay between the germline ends. CDR3 length equals 13 residues. Germline values: CDR1 WSHSY, CDR2 SAAADI. CDR3 nucleotide sequence: TGCGCCAGCACCCTGACACCGAACACTGAAGCTTTCTTT. Residues: CASTLTPNTEAFF.

V usage is TRBV18 and J usage is TRBJ2-7, with 8 bases aligning to TRBD2. The ends lost 3 bases at V and 4 bases at J; junction bases unmatched: 5. The CDR3 extends over 14 amino acids. Germline lookup yields CDR1 KGHSH and CDR2 LQKENI. The CDR3 DNA is TGTGCCAGCTCACCTCCCAGCGGGGGATACGAGCAGTACTTC. Protein product: CASSPPSGGYEQYF.

The table lists this clonotype with many counts. This chain joins TRBV19 and TRBJ2-5; D uncertain. Deletions cut 1 base from V and 3 bases from J, with 6 bases between. The CDR3 has 13 amino acids. CDR1 is LNHDA, CDR2 SQIVND, per germline (reference sequence). The CDR3 DNA is TGTGCCAGTAGTATAGGGACCGAAGAGACCCAGTACTTC. This gives the protein CASSIGTEETQYF.

As concerns this clonotype: Here the CDR3 omits its conserved ending phenylalanine or tryptophan, so a read error is the likely source. The DNA is omitted, as the CDR3 cannot be located on it reliably, and the CDR3 follows TCRdb's listing. The J gene is TRBJ1-1, the V gene TRBV20-1; the table's D call, TRBD1, was not checked against the DNA. Germline assignment: CDR1 DFQATT and CDR2 SNEGSKA (reference sequence). Both ends counted, the CDR3 spans 12 residues. This CDR3 reads CSGGQGGTEDFL.

This clonotype rates as medium-sized. V and J are TRBV6-1 and TRBJ2-7, with D perhaps being TRBD1 or TRBD2 (5 bases each). V was trimmed by 8 bases and J by 2 bases, leaving 19 bases between them. The CDR3 contains 15 residues. Germline V gene data show CDR1 as MNHNS and CDR2 as SASEGT. The CDR3 spells CASSGAAKMAYEQYF. Written as DNA, the CDR3 is TGTGCCAGCTCCGGGGCGGCAAAGATGGCCTACGAGCAGTACTTC.

In this sample, this clonotype is medium-sized (0.01 to 0.1%). This chain connects TRBV25-1 to TRBJ2-1, with D possibly being TRBD1 (6 bases). V lost 10 bases, J lost 4 bases, and 14 bases lay in between. This CDR3 is built from 13 residues. Germline V lookup: CDR1 MGHDK, CDR2 SYGVNS. CDR3 bases: TGTGCCACTCGGACAGACGTATACAATGAGCAGTTCTTC. The encoded protein is CATRTDVYNEQFF.

With respect to this clonotype: This may stem from a read error, because a much larger clone lies one nucleotide away. J is TRBJ2-3 and V is TRBV5-6, with 7 nucleotides matching TRBD2. CDR1 and CDR2 (germline): SGHDT, YYEEEE. With V trimmed by 6 bases and J by 1 base, 11 bases remained unmatched. This CDR3 contains 16 residues. The CDR3, as DNA: TGTGCCAGCATGTTCCTTAGCGGGTTTGGCACAGATACGCAGTATTTT. Its translation: CASMFLSGFGTDTQYF. The full variable domain, rest sourced from reference TRBV5-6 and TRBJ2-3, is DAGVTQSPTHLIKTRGQQVTLRCSPKSGHDTVSWYQQALGQGPQFIFQYYEEEERQRGNFPDRFSGHQFPNYSSELNVNALLLGDSALYLCASMFLSGFGTDTQYFGPGTRLTVL.